One T cell receptor beta chain is described in this entry. Its antigen is not known. The data are from a study of CXCR3-negative and CXCR3-positive naive CD8 T cells. Carrying UMI labels, the TRB cDNA libraries were prepared through 5' RACE. TCRdb reprocessed the 5' RACE reads and stores each CDR3 protein as one record, lacking DNA. Here the sample table reports 90,000 to 100,000 distinct CDR3 sequences. The CDR3 is made up of 14 amino acids. Points from the study as a whole: Naive cells with CXCR3 showed TRB CDR3s that were more hydrophobic than those in CXCR3-negative naive cells. Partially decreased CXCR3 expression was recorded after cryopreservation, and fresh PBMCs were used in most assays. Naive cells that were CXCR3-negative or CXCR3-positive used TRBV-TRBJ genes alike, while memory cells diverged. Both naive subsets showed comparably high diversity, and memory CD8+ cells showed much lower diversity.

Definition of naive CD8+ T cells rested on a CD45RO-CCR7+CD27+CD95- profile. Sequenced sample: naive CXCR3+ CD8+ T cells from blood. The subset: CD45RO-CCR7+CD27+CD95- naive CD8+ T cells expressing CXCR3 (TNR3+). The sequence was obtained from a human donor in good health. Some clones in this sample may be carry-over from other donors' samples. The chain joins TRBV12-3 or TRBV12-4 to TRBJ2-1; the TCRdb call, TRBD1, lacks DNA for checking. The CDR3 region is CASGPGTENNEQFF.